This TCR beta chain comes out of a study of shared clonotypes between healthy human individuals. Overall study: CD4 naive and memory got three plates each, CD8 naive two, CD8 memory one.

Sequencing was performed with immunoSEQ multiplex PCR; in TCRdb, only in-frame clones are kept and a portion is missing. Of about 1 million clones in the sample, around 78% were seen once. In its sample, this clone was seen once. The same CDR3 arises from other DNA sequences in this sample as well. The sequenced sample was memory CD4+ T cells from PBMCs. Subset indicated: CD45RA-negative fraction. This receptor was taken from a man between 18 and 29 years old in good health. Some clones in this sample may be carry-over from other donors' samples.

This CDR3 reads CASSLGTGEQYF. The CDR3 nucleotides read TGTGCCAGCAGCTTAGGCACGGGTGAGCAGTACTTC. V gene TRBV11-2 combines with J gene TRBJ2-7, with unresolved D. CDR3 length: 12 amino acids. V shed 1 base and J shed 7 bases, with 8 bases lying between them. CDR1 and CDR2 from the germline V gene are SGHAT and FQNNGV. Full variable domain (missing parts from reference TRBV11-2 and TRBJ2-7): EAGVAQSPRYKIIEKRQSVAFWCNPISGHATLYWYQQILGQGPKLLIQFQNNGVVDDSQLPKDRFSAERLKGVDSTLKIQPAKLEDSAVYLCASSLGTGEQYFGPGTRLTVT.